One and the same sample provided the 11 T cell receptor beta chains below, sequenced in a study of T cell responses to AZD1222 COVID-19 vaccine. The table came from immunoSEQ multiplex PCR; TCRdb's copy has only in-frame clones and leaves some out. The data hold about 130,000 clones, with more than 75% observed a single time. The specimen was peripheral blood, collected on day 0 of AZD1222 vaccination. The receptors originated from an adult in good health.

The rearrangement joins TRBV9 to TRBJ2-1; the D call may be TRBD1 or TRBD2 (5 bases each). Deletions cut 4 bases from V and 8 bases from J, with 16 bases between. This CDR3 comprises 14 residues. Per germline, CDR1 SGDLS and CDR2 YYNGEE. The CDR3 bases are TGTGCCAGCAGCCGGGACCCCCGCCCCGATGAGCAGTTCTTC. It translates to CASSRDPRPDEQFF.

The chain joins TRBV6-6 to TRBJ1-4, with 9 bases that match TRBD1. Germline CDR1 MNHNY, CDR2 SVGAGI (reference sequence). CDR3 length equals 15 residues. J gave up 8 bases and V 4 bases, and 8 bases lay outside the gene matches. The CDR3 sequence: CASSSPTGGGEKLFF. CDR3 DNA: TGTGCCAGCAGTTCCCCTACAGGGGGCGGGGAAAAACTGTTTTTT.

The genes are TRBV11-2 and TRBJ1-5; no definite D call. V was pared by 4 bases and J by 5 bases, with 12 bases between. The length of the CDR3 is 14 residues. Germline lookup yields CDR1 SGHAT and CDR2 FQNNGV. The CDR3 loop reads CASSSLPGDQPQHF. In nucleotides, the CDR3 is TGTGCCAGCAGCTCACTCCCAGGAGATCAGCCCCAGCATTTT. The whole variable domain, remainder taken from reference TRBV11-2 and TRBJ1-5, is EAGVAQSPRYKIIEKRQSVAFWCNPISGHATLYWYQQILGQGPKLLIQFQNNGVVDDSQLPKDRFSAERLKGVDSTLKIQPAKLEDSAVYLCASSSLPGDQPQHFGDGTRLSIL.

This sequence joins TRBV28 and TRBJ1-1; the match to TRBD1 covers 11 bases. Unmatched junction bases numbered 3, after V lost 2 bases and J lost 1 base. This CDR3 comprises 16 residues. CDR1 and CDR2 (germline): MDHEN, SYDVKM. This chain's CDR3 is CASSLIGTGGNTEAFF. As DNA, the CDR3 is TGTGCCAGCAGTTTAATCGGGACAGGGGGGAACACTGAAGCTTTCTTT.

Regarding this clone: Other DNA sequences within the sample encode an identical CDR3. J is TRBJ2-4 and V is TRBV19; D perhaps matches TRBD2 (5 bases). CDR1 is LNHDA and CDR2 is SQIVND in the germline V gene (reference sequence). The CDR3 loop spans 14 amino acids. V lost 2 bases to trimming and J lost 1 base, with 6 bases between them. CDR3 sequence (DNA): TGTGCCAGTAGTATAAGGGAGGCCAAAAACATTCAGTACTTC. This codes for CASSIREAKNIQYF.

This chain joins TRBV9 and TRBJ1-5; the match to TRBD1 covers 7 bases. The CDR3 totals 15 residues. Germline V gene sequence: CDR1 SGDLS, CDR2 YYNGEE. Unmatched junction bases numbered 8, after V lost 2 bases and J lost 6 bases. The CDR3 DNA follows: TGTGCCAGCAGCGTCGGGACAGTAGATGGTCAGCCCCAGCATTTT. It is translated as CASSVGTVDGQPQHF.

The chain recombines TRBV7-9 with TRBJ2-5; 12 bases are a match to TRBD1. CDR1 is SEHNR, CDR2 FQNEAQ, per germline (reference sequence). The CDR3 totals 15 residues. With V trimmed by 4 bases and J by 4 bases, 4 bases remained unmatched. The CDR3 region is CASSSRDRGRETQYF. CDR3 coding DNA: TGTGCCAGCAGCTCCAGGGACAGGGGGCGAGAGACCCAGTACTTC.

The chain uses TRBV3-1 (or the pseudogene TRBV3-2) and TRBJ1-2; D gene ambiguous. The V end was cut by 0 bases, the J end by 4 bases, with 12 bases between. Germline V CDR1 and CDR2: LGHDT, YNNKEL (reference sequence). The CDR3 spans 15 residues. CDR3: CASSQETGRTYGYTF. Written as DNA, the CDR3 is TGTGCCAGCAGCCAAGAAACCGGAAGAACCTATGGCTACACCTTC.

This clone was detected a few times. V is TRBV27 and J is TRBJ2-2; 10 positions agree with TRBD2. The CDR3 has 12 amino acids. Germline V lookup: CDR1 MNHEY, CDR2 SMNVEV (reference sequence). CDR3: CARTSGTGELFF. The CDR3 DNA sequence: TGTGCGAGGACTAGCGGCACCGGGGAGCTGTTTTTT.

The rearrangement joins TRBV7-8 to TRBJ1-3; 9 bases match TRBD1. J gave up 2 bases and V 5 bases, and 4 bases lay outside the gene matches. The CDR3 runs 15 residues. The germline V gene encodes CDR1 SGHVS and CDR2 FQNEAQ. CDR3: CASSAGTGTGNTIYF. As DNA, the CDR3 is TGTGCCAGCAGCGCCGGGACAGGGACTGGAAACACCATATATTTT.

The chain links TRBV11-1 to TRBJ2-1, with D possibly matching TRBD2 (5 bases). V was pared by 0 bases and J by 5 bases, with 5 bases between. The germline CDR1 and CDR2 sequences are SGHAT and FQDESV (reference sequence). CDR3 length equals 13 residues. The CDR3 DNA sequence: TGTGCCAGCAGCTTAGCCGGGGACAATGAGCAGTTCTTC. Protein sequence: CASSLAGDNEQFF.